The rows below give T cell receptor beta chains drawn from one sample of a study of cytomegalovirus exposure and HLA in healthy donors. Generated by immunoSEQ multiplex PCR, the TCRdb table keeps only in-frame clones and is missing some. In the table there are 200,000 or so clones, about 78% of which are singletons. Sequencing used PBMCs. These receptors were collected from a woman in her twenties or thirties in good health and CMV-seronegative. The CDR3 runs from the conserved cysteine through the conserved F or W. Each record gives: D gene, J gene, V gene, CDR3 DNA, CDR3 protein. A D gene is named only where the DNA matches it firmly.

.,TRBJ2-7,TRBV6-5,TGTGCCAGCACGGACTGGAGCTCCTACGAGCAGTACTTC,CASTDWSSYEQYF
TRBD1,TRBJ1-2,TRBV19,TGTGCCAGCCGACAGGGTTTCCATAGCGGTAACTATGGCTACACCTTC,CASRQGFHSGNYGYTF
.,TRBJ1-4,TRBV11-2,TGTGCCAGCAGCTTAGAGACATGGCCGGGGGAAAAACTGTTTTTT,CASSLETWPGEKLFF
TRBD1,TRBJ1-1,TRBV27,TGTGCCAGCAGTTTATCGATGACAGGGGGCCGTACTGAAGCTTTCTTT,CASSLSMTGGRTEAFF
TRBD2,TRBJ2-7,TRBV6-5,TGTGCCAGCAGTTACTCGACCCTAGCGGGGGCGTACGAGCAGTACTTC,CASSYSTLAGAYEQYF
TRBD1,TRBJ1-4,TRBV6-5,TGTGCCAGCAGTTTGGGACAGCTCAATGAAAAACTGTTTTTT,CASSLGQLNEKLFF
.,TRBJ1-2,TRBV6-5,.,CASSTSGQAFYGYTF
TRBD1,TRBJ1-4,TRBV5-6,TGTGCCAGCAGCTTGCCGGGACAGGAGTTGGCAAAACTGTTTTTT,CASSLPGQELAKLFF
.,TRBJ2-5,TRBV11-2,TGTGCCAGCAGCTTAGCAGTGTACCAAGAGACCCAGTACTTC,CASSLAVYQETQYF
.,TRBJ2-1,TRBV20-1,TGCAGTGCGAGTCCTTCGATGGAGCAGTTCTTC,CSASPSMEQFF
.,TRBJ2-7,TRBV5-6,TGTGCCAGCAGCTTTCTCCCGGACAGTTACGAGCAGTACTTC,CASSFLPDSYEQYF